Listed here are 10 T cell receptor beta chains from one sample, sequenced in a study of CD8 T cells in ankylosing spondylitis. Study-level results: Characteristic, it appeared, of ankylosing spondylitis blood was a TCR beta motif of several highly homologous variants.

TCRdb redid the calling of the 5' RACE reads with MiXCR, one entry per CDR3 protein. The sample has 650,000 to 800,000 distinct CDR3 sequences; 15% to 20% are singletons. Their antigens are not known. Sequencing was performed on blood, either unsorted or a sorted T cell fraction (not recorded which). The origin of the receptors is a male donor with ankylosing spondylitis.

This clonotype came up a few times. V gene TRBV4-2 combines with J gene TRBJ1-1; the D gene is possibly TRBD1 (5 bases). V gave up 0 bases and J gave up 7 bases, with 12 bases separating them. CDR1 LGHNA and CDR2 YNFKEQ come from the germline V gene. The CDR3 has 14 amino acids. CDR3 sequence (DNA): TGTGCCAGCAGCCAAGATAGACAGCCGCGTGAAGCTTTCTTT. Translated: CASSQDRQPREAFF.

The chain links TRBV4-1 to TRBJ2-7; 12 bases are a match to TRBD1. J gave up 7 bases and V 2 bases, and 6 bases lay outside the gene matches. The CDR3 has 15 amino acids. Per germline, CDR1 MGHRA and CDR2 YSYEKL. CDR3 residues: CASSQLGTGGVEQYF. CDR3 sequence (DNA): TGCGCCAGCAGCCAACTCGGGACAGGGGGCGTTGAGCAGTACTTC.

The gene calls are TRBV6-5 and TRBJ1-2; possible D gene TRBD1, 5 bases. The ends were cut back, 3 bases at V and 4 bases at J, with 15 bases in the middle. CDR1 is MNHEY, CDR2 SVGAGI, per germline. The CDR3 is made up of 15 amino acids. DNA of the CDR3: TGTGCCAGCAGTTATGGGGGGACGCGGGGCTATGGCTACACCTTC. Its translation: CASSYGGTRGYGYTF.

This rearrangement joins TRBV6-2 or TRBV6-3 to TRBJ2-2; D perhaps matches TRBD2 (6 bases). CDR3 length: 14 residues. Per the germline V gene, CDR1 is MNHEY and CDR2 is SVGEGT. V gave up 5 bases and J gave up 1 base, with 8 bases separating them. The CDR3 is CASSRDWNTGELFF. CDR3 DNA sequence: TGTGCCAGCAGTAGGGACTGGAACACCGGGGAGCTGTTTTTT.

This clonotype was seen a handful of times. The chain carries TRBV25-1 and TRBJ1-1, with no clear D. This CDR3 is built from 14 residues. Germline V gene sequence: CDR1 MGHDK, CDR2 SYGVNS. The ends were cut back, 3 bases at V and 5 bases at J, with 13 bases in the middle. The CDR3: CASSETTTGTEAFF. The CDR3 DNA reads TGTGCCAGCAGTGAGACAACAACGGGAACTGAAGCTTTCTTT.

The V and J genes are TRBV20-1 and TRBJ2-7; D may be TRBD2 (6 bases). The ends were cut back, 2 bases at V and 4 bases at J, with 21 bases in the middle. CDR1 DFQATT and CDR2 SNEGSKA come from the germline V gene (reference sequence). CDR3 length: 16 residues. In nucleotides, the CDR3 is TGCAGTGCTAGACCCCTAGAGAGGGAGGCCGGGTACGAGCAGTACTTC. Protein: CSARPLEREAGYEQYF.

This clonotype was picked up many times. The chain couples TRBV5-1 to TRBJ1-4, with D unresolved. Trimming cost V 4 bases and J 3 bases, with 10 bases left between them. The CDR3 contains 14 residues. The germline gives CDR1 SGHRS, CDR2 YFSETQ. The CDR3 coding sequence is TGCGCCAGCAGCCCCGGTGGGGCTAATGAAAAACTGTTTTTT. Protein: CASSPGGANEKLFF.

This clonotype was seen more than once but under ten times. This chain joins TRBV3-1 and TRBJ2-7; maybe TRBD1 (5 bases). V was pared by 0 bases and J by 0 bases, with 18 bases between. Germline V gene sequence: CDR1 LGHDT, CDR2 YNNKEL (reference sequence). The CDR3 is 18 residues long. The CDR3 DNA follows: TGTGCCAGCAGCCAAGATCTACGCTGGGGCCGAAGCTCCTACGAGCAGTACTTC. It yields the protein CASSQDLRWGRSSYEQYF.

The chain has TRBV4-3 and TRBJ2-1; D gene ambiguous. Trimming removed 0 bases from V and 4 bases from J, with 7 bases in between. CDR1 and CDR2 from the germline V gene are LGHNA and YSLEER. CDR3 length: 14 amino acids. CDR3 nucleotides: TGCGCCAGCAGCCAAGAGTTCGGATACAATGAGCAGTTCTTC. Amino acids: CASSQEFGYNEQFF.

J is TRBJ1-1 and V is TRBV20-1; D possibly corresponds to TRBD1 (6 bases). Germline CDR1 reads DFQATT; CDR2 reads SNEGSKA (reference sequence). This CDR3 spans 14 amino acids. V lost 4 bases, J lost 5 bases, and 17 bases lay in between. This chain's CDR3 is CSANPGQGGTEAFF. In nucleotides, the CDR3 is TGCAGTGCTAACCCCGGGCAAGGGGGAACTGAAGCTTTCTTT.